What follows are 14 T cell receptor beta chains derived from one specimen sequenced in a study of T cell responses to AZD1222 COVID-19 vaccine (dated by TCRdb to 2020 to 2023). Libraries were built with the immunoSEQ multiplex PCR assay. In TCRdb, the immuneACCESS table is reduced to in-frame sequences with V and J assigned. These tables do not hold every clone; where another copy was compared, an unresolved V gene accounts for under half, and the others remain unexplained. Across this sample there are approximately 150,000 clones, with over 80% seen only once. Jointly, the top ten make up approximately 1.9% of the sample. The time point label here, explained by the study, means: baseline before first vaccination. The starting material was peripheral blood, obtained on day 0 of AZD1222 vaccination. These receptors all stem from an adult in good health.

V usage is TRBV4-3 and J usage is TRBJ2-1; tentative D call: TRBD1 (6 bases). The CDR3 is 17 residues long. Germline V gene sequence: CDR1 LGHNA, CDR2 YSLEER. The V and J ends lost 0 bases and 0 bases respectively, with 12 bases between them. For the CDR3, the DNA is TGCGCCAGCAGCCAAGATCGGGTGGACAGCTCCTACAATGAGCAGTTCTTC. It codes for CASSQDRVDSSYNEQFF.

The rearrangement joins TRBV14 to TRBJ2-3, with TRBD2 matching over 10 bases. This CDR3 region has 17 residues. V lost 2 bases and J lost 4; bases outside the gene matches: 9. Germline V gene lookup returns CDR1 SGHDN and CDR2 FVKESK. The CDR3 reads CASSQINLAGVADTQYF. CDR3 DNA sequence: TGTGCCAGCAGCCAAATTAATCTAGCGGGAGTAGCAGATACGCAGTATTTT.

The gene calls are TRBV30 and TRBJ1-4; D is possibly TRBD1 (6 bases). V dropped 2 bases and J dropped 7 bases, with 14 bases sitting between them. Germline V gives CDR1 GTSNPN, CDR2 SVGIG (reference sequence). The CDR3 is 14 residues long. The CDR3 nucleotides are TGTGCCTGGAGTCCAGGGGTTAAGAGTGAAAAACTGTTTTTT. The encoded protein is CAWSPGVKSEKLFF.

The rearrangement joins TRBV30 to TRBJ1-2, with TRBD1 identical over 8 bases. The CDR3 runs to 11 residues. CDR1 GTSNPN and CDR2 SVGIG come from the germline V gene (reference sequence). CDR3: CAASRGPGYTF. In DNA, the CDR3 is TGTGCTGCTTCCAGGGGGCCCGGCTACACCTTC.

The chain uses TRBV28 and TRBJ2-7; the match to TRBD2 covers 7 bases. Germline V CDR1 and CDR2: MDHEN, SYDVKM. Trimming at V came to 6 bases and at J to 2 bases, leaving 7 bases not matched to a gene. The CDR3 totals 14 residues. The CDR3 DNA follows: TGTGCCAGCAGCCCCGGGGGGAAGACCTACGAGCAGTACTTC. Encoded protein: CASSPGGKTYEQYF.

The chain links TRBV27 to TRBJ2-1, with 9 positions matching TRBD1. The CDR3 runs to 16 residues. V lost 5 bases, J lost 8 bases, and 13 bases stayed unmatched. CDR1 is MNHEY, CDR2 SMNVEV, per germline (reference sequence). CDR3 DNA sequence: TGTGCCAGCAGTACCCGGGACAGGGCCTTTTGGTATGAGCAGTTCTTC. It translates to CASSTRDRAFWYEQFF.

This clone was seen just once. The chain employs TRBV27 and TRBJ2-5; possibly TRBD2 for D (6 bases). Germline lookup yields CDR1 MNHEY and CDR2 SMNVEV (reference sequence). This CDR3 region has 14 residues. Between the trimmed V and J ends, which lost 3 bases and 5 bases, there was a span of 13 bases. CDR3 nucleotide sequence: TGTGCCAGCAGTTTCGGGGGTCAGCGGGAGACCCAGTACTTC. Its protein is CASSFGGQRETQYF.

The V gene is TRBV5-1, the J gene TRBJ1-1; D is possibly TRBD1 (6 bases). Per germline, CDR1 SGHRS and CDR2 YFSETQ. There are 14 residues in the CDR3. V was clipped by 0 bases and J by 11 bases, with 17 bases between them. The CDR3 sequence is CASSLEGGRKAAFF. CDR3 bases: TGCGCCAGCAGCTTGGAGGGGGGGCGCAAAGCTGCTTTCTTT.

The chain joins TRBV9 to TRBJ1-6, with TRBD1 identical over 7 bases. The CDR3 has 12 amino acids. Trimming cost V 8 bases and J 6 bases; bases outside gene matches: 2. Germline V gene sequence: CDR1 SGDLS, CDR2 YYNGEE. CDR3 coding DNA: TGTGCCAGTAACAGGGGTAATTCACCCCTCCACTTT. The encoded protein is CASNRGNSPLHF.

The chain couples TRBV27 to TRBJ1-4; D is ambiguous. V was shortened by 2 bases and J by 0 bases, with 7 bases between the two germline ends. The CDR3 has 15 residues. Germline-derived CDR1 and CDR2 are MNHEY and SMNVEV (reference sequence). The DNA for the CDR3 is TGTGCCAGCAGTTTAGGGTTCTCAACTAATGAAAAACTGTTTTTT. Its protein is CASSLGFSTNEKLFF.

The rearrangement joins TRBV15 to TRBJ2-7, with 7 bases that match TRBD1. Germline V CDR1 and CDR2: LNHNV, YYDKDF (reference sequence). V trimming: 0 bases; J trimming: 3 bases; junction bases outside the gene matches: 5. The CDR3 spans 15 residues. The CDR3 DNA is TGTGCCACCAGCAGAGATTTGAGACAGGGCTACGAGCAGTACTTC. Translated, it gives CATSRDLRQGYEQYF. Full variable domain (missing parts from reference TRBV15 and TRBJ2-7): DAMVIQNPRYQVTQFGKPVTLSCSQTLNHNVMYWYQQKSSQAPKLLFHYYDKDFNNEADTPDNFQSRRPNTSFCFLDIRSPGLGDTAMYLCATSRDLRQGYEQYFGPGTRLTVT.

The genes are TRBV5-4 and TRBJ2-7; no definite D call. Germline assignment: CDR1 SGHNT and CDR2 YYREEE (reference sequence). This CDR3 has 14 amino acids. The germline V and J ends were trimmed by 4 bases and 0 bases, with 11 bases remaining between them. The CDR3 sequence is CASSPHLLSYEQYF. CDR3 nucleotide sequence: TGTGCCAGCAGCCCTCATCTACTCTCCTACGAGCAGTACTTC.

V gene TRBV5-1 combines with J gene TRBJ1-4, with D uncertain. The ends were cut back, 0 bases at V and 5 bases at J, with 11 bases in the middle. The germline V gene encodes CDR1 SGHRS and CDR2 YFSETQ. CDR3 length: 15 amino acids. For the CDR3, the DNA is TGCGCCAGCAGCTTGGAGGCTGCCAGCAATGAAAAACTGTTTTTT. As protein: CASSLEAASNEKLFF.

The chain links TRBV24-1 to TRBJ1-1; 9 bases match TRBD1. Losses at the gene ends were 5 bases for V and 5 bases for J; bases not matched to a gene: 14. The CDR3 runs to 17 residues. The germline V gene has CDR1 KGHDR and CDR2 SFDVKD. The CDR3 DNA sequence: TGTGCCACCAGTGCTCGCACCTCCGGGACAGGGAGGACTGAAGCTTTCTTT. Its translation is CATSARTSGTGRTEAFF.